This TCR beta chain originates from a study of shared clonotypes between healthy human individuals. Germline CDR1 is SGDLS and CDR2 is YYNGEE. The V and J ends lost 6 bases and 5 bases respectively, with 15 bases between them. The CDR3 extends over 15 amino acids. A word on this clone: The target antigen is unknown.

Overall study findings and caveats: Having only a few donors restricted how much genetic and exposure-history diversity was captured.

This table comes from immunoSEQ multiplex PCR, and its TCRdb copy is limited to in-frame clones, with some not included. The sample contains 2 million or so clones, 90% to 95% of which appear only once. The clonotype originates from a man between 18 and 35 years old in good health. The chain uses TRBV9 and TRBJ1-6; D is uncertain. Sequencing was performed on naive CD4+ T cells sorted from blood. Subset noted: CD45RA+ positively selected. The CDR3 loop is CASTPDFLNNSPLHF. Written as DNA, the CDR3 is TGTGCCAGCACTCCGGATTTTCTCAATAATTCACCCCTCCACTTT.